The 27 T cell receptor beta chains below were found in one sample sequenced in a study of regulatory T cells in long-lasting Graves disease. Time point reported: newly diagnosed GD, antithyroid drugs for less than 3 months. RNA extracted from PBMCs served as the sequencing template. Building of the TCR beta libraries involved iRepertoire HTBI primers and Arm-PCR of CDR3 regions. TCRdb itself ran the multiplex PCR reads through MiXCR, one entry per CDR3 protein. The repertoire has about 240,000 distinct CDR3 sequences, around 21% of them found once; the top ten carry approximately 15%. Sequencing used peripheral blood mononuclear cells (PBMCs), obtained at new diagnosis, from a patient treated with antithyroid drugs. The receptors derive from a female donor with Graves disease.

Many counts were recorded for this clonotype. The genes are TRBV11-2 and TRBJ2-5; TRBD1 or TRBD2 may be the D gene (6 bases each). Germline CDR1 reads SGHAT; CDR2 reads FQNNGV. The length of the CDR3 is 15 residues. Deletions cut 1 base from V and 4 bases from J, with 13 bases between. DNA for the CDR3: TGTGCCAGCAGCTTAGTTTTAGGGGGGACAGAGACCCAGTACTTC. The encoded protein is CASSLVLGGTETQYF. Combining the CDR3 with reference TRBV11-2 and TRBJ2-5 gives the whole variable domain EAGVAQSPRYKIIEKRQSVAFWCNPISGHATLYWYQQILGQGPKLLIQFQNNGVVDDSQLPKDRFSAERLKGVDSTLKIQPAKLEDSAVYLCASSLVLGGTETQYFGPGTRLLVL.

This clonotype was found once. Here the CDR3 reads CASSLSGSYNEQYF. The CDR3 DNA reads as TGTGCCAGCAGCTTAAGTGGCAGCTACAATGAGCAGTACTTC. V usage is TRBV7-9 and J usage is TRBJ2-1; D remains ambiguous. Matching the DNA end better, TRBJ2-7 makes the J call doubtful. Looked up from germline, CDR1 is SEHNR and CDR2 is FQNEAQ (reference sequence). The CDR3 contains 14 residues.

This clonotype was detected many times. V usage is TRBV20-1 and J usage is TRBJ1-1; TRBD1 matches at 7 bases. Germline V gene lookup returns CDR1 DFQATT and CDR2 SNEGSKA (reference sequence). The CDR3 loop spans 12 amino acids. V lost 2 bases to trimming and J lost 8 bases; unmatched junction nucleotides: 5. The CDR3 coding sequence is TGCAGTGCTAGACAGACAGGGTTCGAAGCTTTCTTT. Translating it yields CSARQTGFEAFF.

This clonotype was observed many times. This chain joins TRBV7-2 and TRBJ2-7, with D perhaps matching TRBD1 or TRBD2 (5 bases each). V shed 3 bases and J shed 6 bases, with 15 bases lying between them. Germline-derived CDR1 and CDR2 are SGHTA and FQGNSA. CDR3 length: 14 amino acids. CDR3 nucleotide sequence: TGTGCCAGCAGCTTTAGGGGACCAAACGGCGAGCAGTACTTC. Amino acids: CASSFRGPNGEQYF. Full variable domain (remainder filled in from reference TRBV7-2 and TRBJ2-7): GAGVSQSPSNKVTEKGKDVELRCDPISGHTALYWYRQSLGQGLEFLIYFQGNSAPDKSGLPSDRFSAERTGGSVSTLTIQRTQQEDSAVYLCASSFRGPNGEQYFGPGTRLTVT.

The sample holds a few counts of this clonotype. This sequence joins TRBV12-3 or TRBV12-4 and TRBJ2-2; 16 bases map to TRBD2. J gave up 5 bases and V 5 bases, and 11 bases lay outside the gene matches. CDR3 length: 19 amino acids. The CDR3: CASSPPGLAGGPWTGELFF. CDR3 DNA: TGTGCCAGCAGTCCACCGGGACTAGCGGGAGGGCCGTGGACCGGGGAGCTGTTTTTT.

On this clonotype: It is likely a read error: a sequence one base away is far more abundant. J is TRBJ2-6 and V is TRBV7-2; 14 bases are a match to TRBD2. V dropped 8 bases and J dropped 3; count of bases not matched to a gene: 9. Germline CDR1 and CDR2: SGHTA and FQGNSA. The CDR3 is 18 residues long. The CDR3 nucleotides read TGTGCCAGCGGCGAGACTAGCGGGAGGGCCGGTGGGGCCAACGTCCTGACTTTC. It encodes CASGETSGRAGGANVLTF.

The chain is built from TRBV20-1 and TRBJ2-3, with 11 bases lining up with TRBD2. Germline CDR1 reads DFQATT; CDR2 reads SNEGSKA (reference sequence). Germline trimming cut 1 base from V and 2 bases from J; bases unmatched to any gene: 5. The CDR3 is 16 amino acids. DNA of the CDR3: TGCAGTGCTAGAGTCGGGACTAGCGGACACACAGATACGCAGTATTTT. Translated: CSARVGTSGHTDTQYF.

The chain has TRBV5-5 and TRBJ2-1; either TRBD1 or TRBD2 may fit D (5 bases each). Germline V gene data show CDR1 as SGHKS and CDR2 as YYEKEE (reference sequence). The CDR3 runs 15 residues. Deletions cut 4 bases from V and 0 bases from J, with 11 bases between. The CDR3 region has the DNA TGTGCCAGCAGCGGGACCTTAAGCTCCTACAATGAGCAGTTCTTC. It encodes CASSGTLSSYNEQFF.

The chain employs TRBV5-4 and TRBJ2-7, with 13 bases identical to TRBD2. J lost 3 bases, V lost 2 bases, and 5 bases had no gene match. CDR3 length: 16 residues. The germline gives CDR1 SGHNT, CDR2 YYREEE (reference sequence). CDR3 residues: CASSFTWTSGSYEQYF. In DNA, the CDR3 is TGTGCCAGCAGCTTCACCTGGACTAGCGGGAGCTACGAGCAGTACTTC.

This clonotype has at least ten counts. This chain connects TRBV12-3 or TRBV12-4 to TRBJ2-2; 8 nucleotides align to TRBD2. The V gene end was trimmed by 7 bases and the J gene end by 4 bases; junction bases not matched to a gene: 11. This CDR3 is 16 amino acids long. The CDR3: CASTGGAAQGTGELFF. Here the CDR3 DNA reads TGTGCCAGCACCGGGGGGGCGGCGCAAGGCACCGGGGAGCTGTTTTTT.

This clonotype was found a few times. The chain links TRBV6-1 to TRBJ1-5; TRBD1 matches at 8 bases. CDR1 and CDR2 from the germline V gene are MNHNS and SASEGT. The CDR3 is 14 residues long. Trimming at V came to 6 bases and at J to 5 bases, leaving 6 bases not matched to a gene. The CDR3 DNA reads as TGTGCCAGCAGGGCAGGGGGCCTGCATCAGCCCCAGCATTTT. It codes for CASRAGGLHQPQHF.

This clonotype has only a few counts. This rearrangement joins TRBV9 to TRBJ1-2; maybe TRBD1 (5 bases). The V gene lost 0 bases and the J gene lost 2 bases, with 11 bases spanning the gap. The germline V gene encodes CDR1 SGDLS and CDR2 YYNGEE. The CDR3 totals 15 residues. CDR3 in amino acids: CASSVGGARNYGYTF. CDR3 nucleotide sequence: TGTGCCAGCAGCGTAGGAGGGGCCCGGAACTATGGCTACACCTTC.

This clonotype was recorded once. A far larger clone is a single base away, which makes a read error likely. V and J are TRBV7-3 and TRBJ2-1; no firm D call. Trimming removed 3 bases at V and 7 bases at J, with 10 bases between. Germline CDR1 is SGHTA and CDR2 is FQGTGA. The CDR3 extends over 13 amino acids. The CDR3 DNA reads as TGTGCCAGCAGCTTGGGTATGGGGAATGAGCAGTTCTTC. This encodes CASSLGMGNEQFF.

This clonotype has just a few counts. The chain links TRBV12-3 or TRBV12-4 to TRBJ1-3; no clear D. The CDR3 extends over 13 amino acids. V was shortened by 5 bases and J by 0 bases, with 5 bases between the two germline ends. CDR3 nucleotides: TGTGCCAGCAGTCGGCTCTCTGGAAACACCATATATTTT. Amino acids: CASSRLSGNTIYF.

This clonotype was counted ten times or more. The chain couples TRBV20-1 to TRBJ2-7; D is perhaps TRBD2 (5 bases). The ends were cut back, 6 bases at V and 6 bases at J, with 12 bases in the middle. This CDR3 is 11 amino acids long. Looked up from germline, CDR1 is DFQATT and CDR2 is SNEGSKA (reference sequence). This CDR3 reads CSASLDLEQYF. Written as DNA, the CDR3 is TGCAGTGCCTCACTAGACCTCGAGCAGTACTTC.

The CDR3 DNA reads TGCGCCAGCAGCTTGGAGGACGCGACCAATTCACCCCTCCACTTT. It codes for CASSLEDATNSPLHF. The chain carries TRBV5-1 and TRBJ1-6; D unclear. The CDR3 spans 15 residues. Germline CDR1 SGHRS, CDR2 YFSETQ. V lost 0 bases, J lost 7 bases, and 11 bases lay in between.

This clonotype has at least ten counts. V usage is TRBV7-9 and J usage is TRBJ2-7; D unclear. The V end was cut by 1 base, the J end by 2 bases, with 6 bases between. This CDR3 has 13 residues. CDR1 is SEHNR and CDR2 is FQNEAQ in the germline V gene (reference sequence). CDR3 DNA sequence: TGTGCCAGCAGCTTAGGAGGCACCTACGAGCAGTACTTC. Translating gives CASSLGGTYEQYF.

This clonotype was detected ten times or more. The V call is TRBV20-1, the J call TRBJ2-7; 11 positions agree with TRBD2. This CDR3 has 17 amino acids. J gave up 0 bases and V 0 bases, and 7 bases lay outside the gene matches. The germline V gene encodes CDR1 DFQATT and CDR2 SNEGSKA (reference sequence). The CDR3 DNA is TGCAGTGCTAGAGACAAGACTAGCGGGGTAGGCTCCTACGAGCAGTACTTC. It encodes CSARDKTSGVGSYEQYF.

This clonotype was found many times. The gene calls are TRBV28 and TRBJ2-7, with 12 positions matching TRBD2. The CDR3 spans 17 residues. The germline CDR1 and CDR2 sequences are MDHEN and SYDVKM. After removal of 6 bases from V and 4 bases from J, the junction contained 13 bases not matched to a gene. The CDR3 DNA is TGTGCCAGCAGGCTGACCCGACTAGCGGGAGTCATTTACGAGCAGTACTTC. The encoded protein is CASRLTRLAGVIYEQYF.

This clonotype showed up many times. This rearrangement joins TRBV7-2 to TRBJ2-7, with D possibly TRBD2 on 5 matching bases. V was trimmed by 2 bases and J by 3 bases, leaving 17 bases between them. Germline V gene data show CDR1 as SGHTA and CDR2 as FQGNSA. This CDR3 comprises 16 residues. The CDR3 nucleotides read TGTGCCAGCAGCTTAAAACAGACCTTAGGACTCTACGAGCAGTACTTC. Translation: CASSLKQTLGLYEQYF.

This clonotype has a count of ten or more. CDR3 nucleotide sequence: TGTGCCAGCAGCTTAGTGACTAGCGGAACAGATACGCAGTATTTT. Encoded protein: CASSLVTSGTDTQYF. V usage is TRBV11-2 and J usage is TRBJ2-3; TRBD2 matches at 9 bases. Germline loops: CDR1 SGHAT, CDR2 FQNNGV. V dropped 1 base and J dropped 3; count of bases not matched to a gene: 2. This CDR3 is built from 15 residues.

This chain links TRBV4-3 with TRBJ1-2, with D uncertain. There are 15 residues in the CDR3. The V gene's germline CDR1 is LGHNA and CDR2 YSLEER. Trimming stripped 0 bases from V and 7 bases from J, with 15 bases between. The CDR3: CASSQDTDGPSGYTF. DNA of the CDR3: TGCGCCAGCAGCCAAGATACCGACGGGCCCTCTGGCTACACCTTC.

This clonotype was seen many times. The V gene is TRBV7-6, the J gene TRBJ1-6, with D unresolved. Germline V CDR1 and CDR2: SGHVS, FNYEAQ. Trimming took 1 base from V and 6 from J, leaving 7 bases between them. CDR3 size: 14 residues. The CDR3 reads CASSLGQTNSPLHF. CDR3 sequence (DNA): TGTGCCAGCAGCTTAGGGCAGACTAATTCACCCCTCCACTTT.

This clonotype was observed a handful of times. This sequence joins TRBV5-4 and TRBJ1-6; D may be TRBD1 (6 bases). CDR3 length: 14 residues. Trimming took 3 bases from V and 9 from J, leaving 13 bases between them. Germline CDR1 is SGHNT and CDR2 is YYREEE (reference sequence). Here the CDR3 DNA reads TGTGCCAGCAGCTCCCGGCAGGGGAGTTCACCCCTCCACTTT. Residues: CASSSRQGSSPLHF.

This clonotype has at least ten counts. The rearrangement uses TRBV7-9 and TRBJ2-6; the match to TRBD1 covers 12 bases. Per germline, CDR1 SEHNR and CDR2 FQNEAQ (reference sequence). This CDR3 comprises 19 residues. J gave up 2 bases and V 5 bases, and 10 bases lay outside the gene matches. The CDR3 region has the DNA TGTGCCAGCAGCCCAAAGACCGGGACAGGGGGCGCTGGGGCCAACGTCCTGACTTTC. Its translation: CASSPKTGTGGAGANVLTF.

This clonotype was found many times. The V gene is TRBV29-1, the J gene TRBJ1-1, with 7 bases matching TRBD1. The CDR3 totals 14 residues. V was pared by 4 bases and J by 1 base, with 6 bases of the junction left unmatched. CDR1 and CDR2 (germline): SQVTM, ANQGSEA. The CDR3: CSVVEGQTNTEAFF. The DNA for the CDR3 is TGCAGCGTTGTCGAGGGACAGACGAACACTGAAGCTTTCTTT.

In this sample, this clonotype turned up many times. CDR3 in DNA: TGTGCCAGCAGTTTCTCCAGCACAGATACGCAGTATTTT. It codes for CASSFSSTDTQYF. The rearrangement joins TRBV7-2 to TRBJ2-3; D is unresolved. The CDR3 extends over 13 amino acids. V was shortened by 6 bases and J by 0 bases, with 7 bases between the two germline ends. CDR1 and CDR2 from the germline V gene are SGHTA and FQGNSA.